These 25 T cell receptor beta chains were all obtained from the same sample, sequenced in a study of shared clonotypes between healthy human individuals. The method was immunoSEQ multiplex PCR; TCRdb's version includes in-frame clones alone and lacks a portion of them. The sample includes roughly 1 million clones, under 80% of them seen just once. Source material: memory CD4+ T cells sorted from blood. The subset was: CD45RA-negative fraction. The receptors derive from a man aged 18 to 35 in good health.

This clone has just one count. The chain has TRBV6-1 and TRBJ2-1; D is perhaps TRBD1 (6 bases). CDR1 is MNHNS and CDR2 is SASEGT in the germline V gene. V lost 8 bases to trimming and J lost 5 bases, with 16 bases between them. The CDR3 covers 14 residues. CDR3 nucleotides: TGTGCCAGCTCCAGGGGCGGCCTAAACAATGAGCAGTTCTTC. It is translated as CASSRGGLNNEQFF.

This clone was counted once. This sample includes further DNA sequences coding for the same CDR3. This chain links TRBV5-1 with TRBJ2-5; possibly TRBD1 or TRBD2 for D (5 bases each). V shed 0 bases and J shed 0 bases, with 6 bases lying between them. The CDR3 spans 14 residues. Germline V gene lookup returns CDR1 SGHRS and CDR2 YFSETQ. CDR3 bases: TGCGCCAGCAGCTTGGGAGGGGACCAAGAGACCCAGTACTTC. This encodes CASSLGGDQETQYF.

The chain joins TRBV7-9 to TRBJ2-3; 8 nucleotides match TRBD1. This CDR3 is 12 amino acids long. The germline V gene encodes CDR1 SEHNR and CDR2 FQNEAQ (reference sequence). The junction had 4 bases not matched to a gene; V was cut back by 5 bases and J by 9 bases. The CDR3 loop reads CASSVGQGTQYF. CDR3 in DNA: TGTGCCAGCAGCGTCGGACAGGGCACGCAGTATTTT.

The gene calls are TRBV18 and TRBJ2-7, with D maybe TRBD1 (5 bases). The CDR3 runs 15 residues. Germline V lookup: CDR1 KGHSH, CDR2 LQKENI. V was pared by 0 bases and J by 5 bases, with 14 bases between. CDR3 in DNA: TGTGCCAGCTCACCACCGGCTGGGGCCTTCCACGAGCAGTACTTC. Its translation: CASSPPAGAFHEQYF.

This clone was seen a single time. The V gene is TRBV5-6, the J gene TRBJ1-1; perhaps TRBD1 as D (5 bases). Trimming removed 0 bases from V and 1 base from J, with 10 bases in between. CDR3 length equals 15 residues. The germline CDR1 and CDR2 sequences are SGHDT and YYEEEE. CDR3 bases: TGTGCCAGCAGCTTGGCCGGGGGGAGGAACACTGAAGCTTTCTTT. Translating it yields CASSLAGGRNTEAFF.

In this sample, this clone turned up once. V gene TRBV28 combines with J gene TRBJ2-1; D is unresolved. Looked up from germline, CDR1 is MDHEN and CDR2 is SYDVKM. The CDR3 covers 13 residues. Trimming shortened V by 7 bases and J by 0 bases, and 7 bases separated the two germline ends. The CDR3 protein is CASNAGSYNEQFF. As DNA, the CDR3 is TGTGCCAGCAATGCTGGCTCCTACAATGAGCAGTTCTTC.

The chain has TRBV4-1 and TRBJ2-7; D is possibly TRBD1 or TRBD2 (5 bases each). With 8 bases removed from V and 13 bases from J, the gap between germline ends came to 24 bases. From germline, CDR1 is MGHRA and CDR2 YSYEKL. The CDR3 length is 13 residues. The CDR3 loop reads CASAQILTGDRYF. DNA for the CDR3: TGCGCCAGCGCCCAAATATTAACTGGGGACCGATACTTC.

This clone was counted a few times. The genes are TRBV5-5 and TRBJ1-1, with 8 positions matching TRBD1. The germline V gene has CDR1 SGHKS and CDR2 YYEKEE (reference sequence). The length of the CDR3 is 13 residues. The junction had 7 bases not matched to a gene; V was cut back by 1 base and J by 11 bases. CDR3 coding DNA: TGTGCCAGCAGCTTGCAGGACAGGGAATCGGCTTTCTTT. Residues: CASSLQDRESAFF.

This clone was seen at least ten times. This chain uses TRBV4-1 with TRBJ1-1; D not resolved. This CDR3 spans 15 amino acids. Germline values: CDR1 MGHRA, CDR2 YSYEKL. The V end lost 0 bases, the J end lost 0 bases, and 8 bases lay between the germline ends. The CDR3, as DNA: TGCGCCAGCAGCCAAGAGTCCTACTTGAACACTGAAGCTTTCTTT. It encodes CASSQESYLNTEAFF.

This chain links TRBV28 with TRBJ1-2; 7 bases align to TRBD1. V shed 3 bases and J 5 bases; nucleotides not matched to a gene: 9. Germline-derived CDR1 and CDR2 are MDHEN and SYDVKM. The CDR3 totals 15 residues. CDR3 residues: CASSFWTGKEYGYTF. The CDR3 DNA sequence: TGTGCCAGCAGTTTCTGGACAGGAAAGGAATATGGCTACACCTTC.

This clone was seen just once. The chain recombines TRBV6-5 with TRBJ2-1; D perhaps matches TRBD2 (6 bases). Germline loops: CDR1 MNHEY, CDR2 SVGAGI. The V end lost 6 bases, the J end lost 10 bases, and 16 bases lay between the germline ends. The CDR3 is made up of 13 amino acids. The CDR3 loop is CASSLGNSGEQFF. Written as DNA, the CDR3 is TGTGCCAGCAGCCTCGGGAATAGCGGCGAGCAGTTCTTC.

V usage is TRBV5-6 and J usage is TRBJ2-5, with D maybe TRBD1 (6 bases). This CDR3 contains 14 residues. V lost 3 bases to trimming and J lost 5 bases, with 14 bases between them. The V gene's germline CDR1 is SGHDT and CDR2 YYEEEE. The chain's CDR3 is CASSSTGKGETQYF. CDR3 nucleotides: TGTGCCAGCAGCTCAACAGGGAAGGGGGAGACCCAGTACTTC. Drawing the rest from reference TRBV5-6 and TRBJ2-5, the complete variable domain is DAGVTQSPTHLIKTRGQQVTLRCSPKSGHDTVSWYQQALGQGPQFIFQYYEEEERQRGNFPDRFSGHQFPNYSSELNVNALLLGDSALYLCASSSTGKGETQYFGPGTRLLVL.

CDR3 residues: CASSRENRQGYTGELFF. The CDR3 DNA reads as TGTGCCAGTAGTCGCGAGAACCGACAGGGTTACACCGGGGAGCTGTTTTTT. The chain carries TRBV19 and TRBJ2-2; 7 nucleotides match TRBD1. The CDR3 extends over 17 amino acids. Trimming removed 5 bases from V and 3 bases from J; junction bases left unmatched: 12. CDR1 is LNHDA and CDR2 is SQIVND in the germline V gene (reference sequence).

The J gene is TRBJ1-6, the V gene TRBV18; D gene unclear. V shed 3 bases and J shed 7 bases, with 10 bases lying between them. This CDR3 comprises 14 residues. The germline gives CDR1 KGHSH, CDR2 LQKENI. The CDR3 sequence: CASSPPLTNSPLHF. CDR3 sequence (DNA): TGTGCCAGCTCACCGCCCTTAACCAATTCACCCCTCCACTTT.

The rearrangement joins TRBV9 to TRBJ1-3; 7 nucleotides match TRBD1. Unmatched junction bases numbered 10, after V lost 0 bases and J lost 4 bases. From germline, CDR1 is SGDLS and CDR2 YYNGEE. There are 17 residues in the CDR3. Here the CDR3 DNA reads TGTGCCAGCAGCGTAGCGGACAGGAGGGCCTTGGGAAACACCATATATTTT. Its protein is CASSVADRRALGNTIYF.

A note on this clone: This specimen includes other DNA sequences encoding the same CDR3. This rearrangement joins TRBV18 to TRBJ1-3; no clear D gene. V lost 0 bases and J 0 bases, leaving 9 bases between the germline ends. CDR3 length: 16 amino acids. CDR1 and CDR2 from the germline V gene are KGHSH and LQKENI. The CDR3 nucleotides are TGTGCCAGCTCACCACCCGGCGGGATCTCTGGAAACACCATATATTTT. It specifies CASSPPGGISGNTIYF.

The chain joins TRBV18 to TRBJ2-7, with D possibly being TRBD2 (6 bases). The CDR3 sequence is 17 residues long. Trimming shortened V by 0 bases and J by 5 bases, and 20 bases separated the two germline ends. CDR1 is KGHSH, CDR2 LQKENI, per germline. CDR3 sequence: CASSPPLLRGAGHEQYF. In DNA form, the CDR3 reads TGTGCCAGCTCACCACCGTTGTTGCGGGGTGCCGGCCACGAGCAGTACTTC. Full variable domain (rest looked up from reference TRBV18 and TRBJ2-7): NAGVMQNPRHLVRRRGQEARLRCSPMKGHSHVYWYRQLPEEGLKFMVYLQKENIIDESGMPKERFSAEFPKEGPSILRIQQVVRGDSAAYFCASSPPLLRGAGHEQYFGPGTRLTVT.

This clone appeared a few times. The CDR3 here is CASSSIGEGSYNEQFF. In DNA, the CDR3 is TGTGCCAGCAGCTCGATCGGGGAGGGCTCCTACAATGAGCAGTTCTTC. The V and J genes are TRBV7-9 and TRBJ2-1, with TRBD2 matching over 7 bases. The germline CDR1 and CDR2 sequences are SEHNR and FQNEAQ (reference sequence). The trim removed 4 bases at V and 0 bases at J, leaving 6 bases unmatched. This CDR3 has 16 amino acids. The variable domain in full, with the rest retrieved from reference TRBV7-9 and TRBJ2-1, is DTGVSQNPRHKITKRGQNVTFRCDPISEHNRLYWYRQTLGQGPEFLTYFQNEAQLEKSRLLSDRFSAERPKGSFSTLEIQRTEQGDSAMYLCASSSIGEGSYNEQFFGPGTRLTVL.

V gene TRBV30 combines with J gene TRBJ1-5; D possibly corresponds to TRBD1 (5 bases). V was trimmed by 0 bases and J by 7 bases, leaving 16 bases between them. The CDR3 spans 15 residues. CDR1 is GTSNPN, CDR2 SVGIG, per germline (reference sequence). CDR3 protein: CAWSVQEGVRQPQHF. Written as DNA, the CDR3 is TGTGCCTGGAGTGTACAAGAAGGGGTACGGCAGCCCCAGCATTTT.

Turning to this clone: One junction end does not reproduce the germline sequence, and a read error may be involved. This chain's CDR3 is CASSGRGRDLLF. In DNA form, the CDR3 reads TGTGCCAGCAGTGGGAGGGGTCGGGACTTACTTTTT. The rearrangement joins TRBV6-1 to TRBJ1-4; a weak D match, TRBD1 (5 bases). Germline V gene sequence: CDR1 MNHNS, CDR2 SASEGT. The CDR3 has 12 amino acids.

This chain connects TRBV28 to TRBJ1-3, with 9 bases aligning to TRBD1. The germline V gene has CDR1 MDHEN and CDR2 SYDVKM. This CDR3 has 16 amino acids. V lost 7 bases, J lost 0 bases, and 7 bases stayed unmatched. CDR3 amino acids: CASKEDRGLSGNTIYF. The CDR3, as DNA: TGTGCCAGCAAGGAGGACAGGGGTCTCTCTGGAAACACCATATATTTT.

The V call is TRBV4-3, the J call TRBJ1-2; 8 bases fit TRBD1. From germline, CDR1 is LGHNA and CDR2 YSLEER. The CDR3 spans 12 residues. Trimming removed 1 base from V and 8 bases from J; junction bases left unmatched: 0. CDR3 loop: CASSQGTGGYTF. For the CDR3, the DNA is TGCGCCAGCAGCCAAGGGACAGGGGGCTACACCTTC.

This clone occurred once. A junction end diverges from the germline sequence, so it may reflect a read error. The chain links TRBV2 to TRBJ2-5; perhaps TRBD1 as D (5 bases). Germline lookup yields CDR1 SNHLY and CDR2 FYNNEI. The CDR3 consists of 11 residues. CDR3 region: CASSQTENQYF. The CDR3, as DNA: TGTGCCAGCAGCCAGACAGAGAACCAGTACTTC.

The rearrangement joins TRBV7-2 to TRBJ2-1; TRBD2 might be the D (5 bases). Germline V gene sequence: CDR1 SGHTA, CDR2 FQGNSA. Trimming removed 1 base from V and 10 bases from J, with 14 bases in between. CDR3 length: 14 residues. The CDR3: CASSLVITREEQFF. DNA of the CDR3: TGTGCCAGCAGCTTAGTAATTACTAGGGAGGAGCAGTTCTTC.

This clone was seen only a few times. Here the CDR3 DNA reads TGTGCCAGCAGCTTGGGGACTAGCGGGGGAGGTGCAAATGAGCAGTTCTTC. Encoded protein: CASSLGTSGGGANEQFF. The chain carries TRBV5-4 and TRBJ2-1, with 13 nucleotides matching TRBD2. With V trimmed by 0 bases and J by 7 bases, 7 bases remained unmatched. Germline-derived CDR1 and CDR2 are SGHNT and YYREEE (reference sequence). The CDR3 extends over 17 amino acids. Based on the CDR3 plus reference TRBV5-4 and TRBJ2-1, the full variable domain is ETGVTQSPTHLIKTRGQQVTLRCSSQSGHNTVSWYQQALGQGPQFIFQYYREEENGRGNFPPRFSGLQFPNYSSELNVNALELDDSALYLCASSLGTSGGGANEQFFGPGTRLTVL.